This T cell receptor beta chain was recorded in a study of CD8 T cells in Susac syndrome. Study details: When their blood was taken, the Susac syndrome patients had either not yet had any therapy, were taking corticosteroids, or were taking intravenous immunoglobulin alone. The study, taken as a whole, reports: The authors acknowledged that the study's TCR sequencing and HLA analysis involved relatively few individuals. Clonal expansion was not observed in the Susac syndrome CD4+ T cell repertoires.

In the case of this clonotype: Antigen unknown.

When the RNA was reverse transcribed, random hexamers were used with an input of about 0.5 to 1 ug. Amplification of TCR beta CDR3 spanned 54 Vbeta and 13 Jbeta via immunoSEQ multiplex PCR. TCRdb reprocessed the immunoSEQ multiplex PCR reads via MiXCR and lists one record per CDR3 protein. The table shows about 140,000 distinct CDR3 sequences, with approximately 95% occurring only once. Germline values: CDR1 LGHNA, CDR2 YSLEER. There are 13 residues in the CDR3. J lost 6 bases, V lost 7 bases, and 2 bases had no gene match. The rearrangement joins TRBV4-3 to TRBJ2-1; 11 bases align to TRBD2. The receptor was isolated from a human donor with Susac syndrome. Sequencing was performed on CD4+ T cells from PBMCs. The CDR3 loop reads CASKLAGANEQFF. Here the CDR3 DNA reads TGCGCCAGCAAACTAGCGGGGGCCAATGAGCAGTTCTTC.